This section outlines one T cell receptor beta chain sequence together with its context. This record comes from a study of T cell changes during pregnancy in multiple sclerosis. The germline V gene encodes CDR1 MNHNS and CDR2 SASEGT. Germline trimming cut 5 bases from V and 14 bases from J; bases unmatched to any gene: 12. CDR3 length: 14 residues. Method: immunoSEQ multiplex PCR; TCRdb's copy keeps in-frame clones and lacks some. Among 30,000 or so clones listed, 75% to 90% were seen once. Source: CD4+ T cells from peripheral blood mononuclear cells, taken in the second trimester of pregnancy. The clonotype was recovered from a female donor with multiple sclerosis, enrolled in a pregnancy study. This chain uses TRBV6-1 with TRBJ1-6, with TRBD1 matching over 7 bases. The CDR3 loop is CASSQGGAGLALHF. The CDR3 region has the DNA TGTGCCAGCAGTCAGGGGGGAGCGGGTTTGGCCCTCCACTTT.